This T cell receptor (beta chain) is from a study of stem cell transplantation in POMP-related autoinflammatory disease. The protocol was immunoSEQ multiplex PCR, while the TCRdb copy is restricted to in-frame clones and leaves out a portion. The sample has some 65,000 clones, approximately 91% seen once. The sequencing here drew on CD4+ T cells from PBMCs, taken after stem cell transplantation. The clonotype was recovered from a human patient with POMP-related autoinflammation and immune dysregulation (PRAID). Some T cells may arise from the graft donor.

The CDR3 is CASSKGGRIGERDTEAFF. The CDR3 region has the DNA TGTGCCAGTAGTAAAGGAGGTCGGATCGGGGAGAGGGACACTGAAGCTTTCTTT. The chain is built from TRBV19 and TRBJ1-1; D remains unclear. Germline V CDR1 and CDR2: LNHDA, SQIVND (reference sequence). This CDR3 has 18 residues. V was cut by 4 bases and J by 3 bases, with 24 bases left in between.